This TCR beta chain is from a study of blood T cell repertoires in COVID-19 (dated by TCRdb to 2018 to 2021). For the wider study: Collaborator samples came from the United States, Italy and Spain and covered acute and convalescent phases of COVID-19. The dataset comprised deeply sampled blood TCRbeta repertoires from subjects exposed to, actively infected with, or recovered from COVID-19. Where HLA class I and class II types were available, the types were taken from metadata supplied by the sample provider, not from assay-based typing. The material from the prospective study consisted of cDNA or gDNA derived from T cells, B-cell-depleted T cells, or PBMCs. The samples were drawn from the first 160 participants of the ongoing ImmuneRACE study and from roughly 1,300 subjects provided by 6 global collaborators. A de-identified subject ID, COVID-19 status, age in years and sex were almost always included in the sample metadata. The repertoires were made available in a free public database intended to serve as a resource for research on the immune response to SARS-CoV-2. What the research found in general, with its limitations: How much clinical and demographic metadata was included differed by source and by participant, and the metadata was provided uncurated.

TCRbeta CDR3 regions were amplified from genomic DNA by means of the immunoSEQ Assay, a bias-controlled multiplex PCR. In the source study's methods: The number of nucleated cells in each sample was estimated from the amplification of reference gene primers within the assay. To quantify the absolute abundance of each unique TCRbeta CDR3 rearrangement, sequence reads were collapsed and filtered. For each sample, productive Simpson clonality was calculated by taking the square root of Simpson's diversity index across productive rearrangements. Held by TCRdb, this immuneACCESS table contains in-frame sequences only and omits some clones. Under half of the omission traces to an unresolved V gene where checked; the cause of the rest is unknown. Clonal size and the V and J genes are those of that table, whereas D and trimming came from the DNA. This sample comprises 80,000 to 95,000 clones, roughly 87% of them detected only once. Together, the top ten hold around 3% of the sample.

Collaborating institutions collected whole blood in K2EDTA tubes following their own protocols. For TCRbeta analysis, collaborators shipped samples in one of three forms: frozen whole blood, isolated PBMCs, or DNA extracted from either of those sample types. Comment on this clone: Its antigen is still unknown. Per-base qualities were not stored, and no clone one base away is much larger.

From the germline V gene, CDR1 is LGHNT and CDR2 is FRNRAP. The CDR3 covers 14 residues, taking in both the cysteine and the phenylalanine. Only the CDR3 region is kept as DNA, spanning 42 bases read in frame from base 1. The junction carries 9 bases between V and J, which are trimmed by 0 bases and 4 bases respectively. Rearrangement joined TRBV12-5 to TRBJ2-5; TRBD1 is a weak D gene call, 5 bases matching. Sequenced material: peripheral blood. The TCR sequence derives from a woman in her fifties or sixties with active or convalescent COVID-19. The base sequence is TGTGCTAGTGGTTTGGTAATAACAGGAGAGACCCAGTACTTC. Its product reads: CASGLVITGETQYF.